This is a list of T cell receptor beta chains from one sample in a study of post-analysis software for immune sequencing data. TCRdb reanalysed the PCR reads using MiXCR and keeps one entry per CDR3 protein. Here the sample spans about 540,000 distinct CDR3 sequences, approximately 31% being singletons. The specimen was blood. The receptors derive from a girl aged 2-17 years with multiple sclerosis. Both conserved end residues are part of each CDR3. The D gene is left open where the match is weak. Clone sizes are given selectively: once, few, many, or a class where the clone is expanded.

V gene: TRBV5-6; D gene: NA; clone size: NA; J gene: TRBJ2-1; CDR3 DNA: TGTGCCAGCGGTTCAAGGGATGAGCAGTTCTTC; CDR3 protein: CASGSRDEQFF
V gene: TRBV25-1; D gene: NA; clone size: few; J gene: TRBJ2-7; CDR3 DNA: TGTGCCAGCAGCGCCAACAGCGGCGGGTACGAGCAGTACTTC; CDR3 protein: CASSANSGGYEQYF
V gene: TRBV6-5; D gene: TRBD1; clone size: few; J gene: TRBJ1-2; CDR3 DNA: TGTGCCAGCAGTTACTCCTCCGCAGGGGGCTATGGCTACACCTTC; CDR3 protein: CASSYSSAGGYGYTF
V gene: TRBV5-6; D gene: TRBD2; clone size: NA; J gene: TRBJ2-3; CDR3 DNA: TGTGCCAGCAGCGGGGGCTGGAGCGGGGGAACTGGTGATACGCAGTATTTT; CDR3 protein: CASSGGWSGGTGDTQYF
V gene: TRBV13; D gene: NA; clone size: few; J gene: TRBJ2-7; CDR3 DNA: TGTGCCAGCAGCTTAGGGGTCACTGCGATCTACGAGCAGTACTTC; CDR3 protein: CASSLGVTAIYEQYF
V gene: TRBV29-1; D gene: NA; clone size: few; J gene: TRBJ2-7; CDR3 DNA: TGCAGCGTTGAAGATCGAAGGGACGGGACCTACGAGCAGTACTTC; CDR3 protein: CSVEDRRDGTYEQYF
V gene: TRBV27; D gene: NA; clone size: NA; J gene: TRBJ1-1; CDR3 DNA: TGTGCCAGCAGCCAGGGAAGTATGAACACTGAAGCTTTCTTT; CDR3 protein: CASSQGSMNTEAFF
V gene: TRBV7-2; D gene: TRBD2; clone size: NA; J gene: TRBJ2-1; CDR3 DNA: TGTGCCAGCAGCTGGACTAGCGGGGGGGCTCAGACTGAGCAGTTCTTC; CDR3 protein: CASSWTSGGAQTEQFF
V gene: TRBV27; D gene: NA; clone size: NA; J gene: TRBJ2-1; CDR3 DNA: TGTGTCAGCAGCCGACTATTGAGCTCCTACAATGAGCAGTTCTTC; CDR3 protein: CVSSRLLSSYNEQFF
V gene: TRBV20-1; D gene: TRBD2; clone size: NA; J gene: TRBJ2-2; CDR3 DNA: TGCAGTGCTCCTAGCGGGGGGCCTACCGGGGAGCTGTTTTTT; CDR3 protein: CSAPSGGPTGELFF
V gene: TRBV5-1; D gene: TRBD2; clone size: NA; J gene: TRBJ2-5; CDR3 DNA: TGCGCCAGCAGCTTGGAACTAGCGGTTCAAGAGACCCAGTACTTC; CDR3 protein: CASSLELAVQETQYF
V gene: TRBV11-2; D gene: TRBD1; clone size: few; J gene: TRBJ2-4; CDR3 DNA: TGTGCCAGCACCCCGCAGGGGGTGAGAAGTAATGGCAAAAACATTCAGTACTTC; CDR3 protein: CASTPQGVRSNGKNIQYF
V gene: TRBV6-2/TRBV6-3; D gene: TRBD1; clone size: once; J gene: TRBJ1-1; CDR3 DNA: TGTGCCAGCAGGGCGGACAGGGCCGAACCTGAAGCTTTCTTT; CDR3 protein: CASRADRAEPEAFF
V gene: TRBV20-1; D gene: NA; clone size: many; J gene: TRBJ1-5; CDR3 DNA: TGCAGTGCTAGAGATTCGGTGGCGGCAGGAAGCAATCAGCCCCAGCATTTT; CDR3 protein: CSARDSVAAGSNQPQHF
V gene: TRBV10-3; D gene: TRBD1; clone size: few; J gene: TRBJ1-2; CDR3 DNA: TGTGCCATCAGACCCGGGACAGGTGATGGCTACACCTTC; CDR3 protein: CAIRPGTGDGYTF
V gene: TRBV29-1; D gene: NA; clone size: NA; J gene: TRBJ2-5; CDR3 DNA: TGCAGCGTTGAAGATGGCCTCGGCACGCGGCGGGAGACCCAGTACTTC; CDR3 protein: CSVEDGLGTRRETQYF
V gene: TRBV2; D gene: NA; clone size: few; J gene: TRBJ1-2; CDR3 DNA: TGTGCCAGCAGTGTAAAGGGGTGGGACTATGGCTACACCTTC; CDR3 protein: CASSVKGWDYGYTF
V gene: TRBV20-1; D gene: TRBD2; clone size: few; J gene: TRBJ2-3; CDR3 DNA: TGCAGTGCCACCGTAGCGGGCTCAAGCACAGATACGCAGTATTTT; CDR3 protein: CSATVAGSSTDTQYF
V gene: TRBV10-3; D gene: NA; clone size: NA; J gene: TRBJ1-5; CDR3 DNA: TGTGCCATCAGTGAGTCGGTTGGACCCAGTCCCCAGCATTTT; CDR3 protein: CAISESVGPSPQHF
V gene: TRBV15; D gene: NA; clone size: few; J gene: TRBJ2-6; CDR3 DNA: TGTGCCACCAGGACCTCTGGGGCCAACGTCCTGACTTTC; CDR3 protein: CATRTSGANVLTF
V gene: TRBV10-3; D gene: TRBD1; clone size: NA; J gene: TRBJ2-7; CDR3 DNA: TGTGCCATCAGTTCGACAGGGCCCAAGCAGTACTTC; CDR3 protein: CAISSTGPKQYF
V gene: TRBV29-1; D gene: TRBD2; clone size: NA; J gene: TRBJ2-1; CDR3 DNA: TGCAGCGTTGAAGATCGTCCTAGCGGGAGTTCTGCCTACAATGAGCAGTTCTTC; CDR3 protein: CSVEDRPSGSSAYNEQFF
V gene: TRBV7-3; D gene: TRBD1; clone size: NA; J gene: TRBJ2-5; CDR3 DNA: TGTGCCAGCAGCTTAAGAGGGACAGGAAAAGAGACCCAGTACTTC; CDR3 protein: CASSLRGTGKETQYF
V gene: TRBV2; D gene: NA; clone size: few; J gene: TRBJ2-5; CDR3 DNA: TGTGCCAGTATTTCTCACATGCTCGCAGGGGTGGAGACCCAGTACTTC; CDR3 protein: CASISHMLAGVETQYF
V gene: TRBV3-1; D gene: NA; clone size: NA; J gene: TRBJ2-7; CDR3 DNA: TGTGCCAGCAGCCAAGTAAACAATGAGCAGTACTTC; CDR3 protein: CASSQVNNEQYF
V gene: TRBV12-3/TRBV12-4; D gene: NA; clone size: NA; J gene: TRBJ2-1; CDR3 DNA: TGTGCCAGCAGTCCCCGGGGCGATGAGCAGTTCTTC; CDR3 protein: CASSPRGDEQFF
V gene: TRBV5-1; D gene: NA; clone size: few; J gene: TRBJ1-2; CDR3 DNA: TGCGCCAGCAGCTTGGTACAGGGAAGTAGTGGCTACACCTTC; CDR3 protein: CASSLVQGSSGYTF
V gene: TRBV7-9; D gene: NA; clone size: NA; J gene: TRBJ1-1; CDR3 DNA: TGTGCCAGCAGCCGGGTATTGAACACTGAAGCTTTCTTT; CDR3 protein: CASSRVLNTEAFF
V gene: TRBV18; D gene: NA; clone size: few; J gene: TRBJ2-1; CDR3 DNA: TGTGCCAGCTCACGCCAAGGGCGATACAATGAGCAGTTCTTC; CDR3 protein: CASSRQGRYNEQFF
V gene: TRBV9; D gene: NA; clone size: NA; J gene: TRBJ1-2; CDR3 DNA: TGTGCCAGCAGCGTGGGGGGTGGACAGAACAACTGTGGCTACACCTTC; CDR3 protein: CASSVGGGQNNCGYTF
V gene: TRBV4-1; D gene: NA; clone size: NA; J gene: TRBJ2-5; CDR3 DNA: TGCGCCAGCAGCCAAGGAGGGGGGCTCCAGACGGGGACCCAGTACTTC; CDR3 protein: CASSQGGGLQTGTQYF
V gene: TRBV6-4; D gene: NA; clone size: few; J gene: TRBJ2-5; CDR3 DNA: TGTGCCAGTAACAAGACGAAAGAGACCCAGTACTTC; CDR3 protein: CASNKTKETQYF
V gene: TRBV20-1; D gene: TRBD2; clone size: few; J gene: TRBJ2-1; CDR3 DNA: TGCAGTGCTATAGGACTAGCGGGGAACAATGAGCAGTTCTTC; CDR3 protein: CSAIGLAGNNEQFF
V gene: TRBV7-3; D gene: NA; clone size: NA; J gene: TRBJ2-1; CDR3 DNA: TGTGCCAGCAGCTTAGTCAAAGAGGGTGAGCAGTTCTTC; CDR3 protein: CASSLVKEGEQFF
V gene: TRBV10-3; D gene: NA; clone size: NA; J gene: TRBJ2-1; CDR3 DNA: TGTGCCATCAGGAAGGACAATGAGCAGTTCTTC; CDR3 protein: CAIRKDNEQFF
V gene: TRBV5-6; D gene: NA; clone size: NA; J gene: TRBJ2-3; CDR3 DNA: TGTGCCAGCAGCTTGTTGCCAGGGGGAGGGACAGATACGCAGTATTTT; CDR3 protein: CASSLLPGGGTDTQYF
V gene: TRBV20-1; D gene: NA; clone size: once; J gene: TRBJ2-5; CDR3 DNA: TGCAGTGCTAGGGATCAGACAGGTGGGGGAGAGACCCAGTACTTC; CDR3 protein: CSARDQTGGGETQYF
V gene: TRBV27; D gene: NA; clone size: NA; J gene: TRBJ2-5; CDR3 DNA: TGTGCCAGCAGTCCCAACCGGCTGGAAGAGACCCAGTACTTC; CDR3 protein: CASSPNRLEETQYF
V gene: TRBV29-1; D gene: NA; clone size: NA; J gene: TRBJ2-5; CDR3 DNA: TGCAGCGTTGAAGATCATCAGGGAGAGACCCAGTACTTC; CDR3 protein: CSVEDHQGETQYF
V gene: TRBV3-1; D gene: NA; clone size: NA; J gene: TRBJ2-1; CDR3 DNA: TGTGCCAGCACTACCCAAAGCTCCTACAATGAGCAGTTCTTC; CDR3 protein: CASTTQSSYNEQFF
V gene: TRBV4-1; D gene: NA; clone size: NA; J gene: TRBJ1-1; CDR3 DNA: TGCGCCAGCAGCTTACGAGAGGGGGGGAACACTGAAGCTTTCTTT; CDR3 protein: CASSLREGGNTEAFF
V gene: TRBV6-5; D gene: NA; clone size: NA; J gene: TRBJ2-2; CDR3 DNA: TGTGCCGGGGGCCCGAACACCGGGGAGCTGTTTTTT; CDR3 protein: CAGGPNTGELFF
V gene: TRBV5-1; D gene: NA; clone size: many; J gene: TRBJ2-7; CDR3 DNA: TGCGCCAGCAGCCGCGGGGGCGAGTACGAGCAGTACTTC; CDR3 protein: CASSRGGEYEQYF
V gene: TRBV5-1; D gene: NA; clone size: NA; J gene: TRBJ2-7; CDR3 DNA: TGCGCCAGCAGCGTTGACACCACGACCTACGAGCAGTACTTC; CDR3 protein: CASSVDTTTYEQYF
V gene: TRBV20-1; D gene: NA; clone size: NA; J gene: TRBJ2-4; CDR3 DNA: TGCAGTGCTAGGGGGTCGGCCAAAAACATTCAGTACTTC; CDR3 protein: CSARGSAKNIQYF
V gene: TRBV20-1; D gene: TRBD2; clone size: NA; J gene: TRBJ2-1; CDR3 DNA: TGCAGTGTTCTTAGCGGGGGGGCCAAGCGTGGGCAGTTCTTC; CDR3 protein: CSVLSGGAKRGQFF
V gene: TRBV5-1; D gene: NA; clone size: NA; J gene: TRBJ1-1; CDR3 DNA: TGCGCCAGCAGCTTGGTGTTAGGGAACACTGAAGCTTTCTTT; CDR3 protein: CASSLVLGNTEAFF
V gene: TRBV5-6; D gene: NA; clone size: NA; J gene: TRBJ2-5; CDR3 DNA: TGTGCCAGCAGCTTAGTAGTAGGACAGCGGTACCAAGAGACCCAGTACTTC; CDR3 protein: CASSLVVGQRYQETQYF
V gene: TRBV5-1; D gene: NA; clone size: NA; J gene: TRBJ2-3; CDR3 DNA: TGCGCCACCAAGCCGAGGGCTAGCACAGATACGCAGTATTTT; CDR3 protein: CATKPRASTDTQYF
V gene: TRBV29-1; D gene: TRBD1; clone size: NA; J gene: TRBJ2-1; CDR3 DNA: TGCAGCGTTGAAGAATTGTGGTCAGGGGGCAGGGATGAGCAGTTCTTC; CDR3 protein: CSVEELWSGGRDEQFF
V gene: TRBV7-9; D gene: NA; clone size: few; J gene: TRBJ2-3; CDR3 DNA: TGTGCCAGCTCCCGGTGGCGTGGCACAGATACGCAGTATTTT; CDR3 protein: CASSRWRGTDTQYF
V gene: TRBV7-2; D gene: NA; clone size: few; J gene: TRBJ2-3; CDR3 DNA: TGTGCCAGCAGCTTAGAATCGGGAGATACGCAGTATTTT; CDR3 protein: CASSLESGDTQYF
V gene: TRBV11-2; D gene: NA; clone size: NA; J gene: TRBJ1-2; CDR3 DNA: TGTGCCAGCAGCGTGAGAGGGACTGGCTACACCTTC; CDR3 protein: CASSVRGTGYTF
V gene: TRBV12-3/TRBV12-4; D gene: NA; clone size: NA; J gene: TRBJ1-5; CDR3 DNA: TGTGCCAGCAGTTTAATCCCCGGGAAGCCCCAGCATTTT; CDR3 protein: CASSLIPGKPQHF
V gene: TRBV7-2; D gene: NA; clone size: NA; J gene: TRBJ1-2; CDR3 DNA: TGTGCCAGCAGCTTATCCGCAGGTCTGGTCTATGGCTACACCTTC; CDR3 protein: CASSLSAGLVYGYTF